This entry is about one T cell receptor beta chain. V lost 3 bases to trimming and J lost 8 bases, with 15 bases between them. Looked up from germline, CDR1 is SGDLS and CDR2 is YYNGEE. The CDR3 has 14 amino acids. Generated by immunoSEQ multiplex PCR, the TCRdb table keeps only in-frame clones and is missing some. The profile shows tens of thousands of clones, around 88% of them singletons. This specimen comes from a study of blood T cell repertoires in COVID-19. The overall study: Sites in the United States, Italy and Spain provided acute and convalescent COVID-19 samples.

Material: peripheral blood. This chain joins TRBV9 and TRBJ2-1; no clear D gene. The receptor comes from a human donor with active COVID-19. The donor label of this sample is uncertain. The CDR3 sequence: CASSDLDPSDEQFF. The CDR3 DNA reads TGTGCCAGCAGCGACCTAGACCCAAGCGATGAGCAGTTCTTC. The full variable domain, with the rest looked up from reference TRBV9 and TRBJ2-1, is DSGVTQTPKHLITATGQRVTLRCSPRSGDLSVYWYQQSLDQGLQFLIQYYNGEERAKGNILERFSAQQFPDLHSELNLSSLELGDSALYFCASSDLDPSDEQFFGPGTRLTVL.